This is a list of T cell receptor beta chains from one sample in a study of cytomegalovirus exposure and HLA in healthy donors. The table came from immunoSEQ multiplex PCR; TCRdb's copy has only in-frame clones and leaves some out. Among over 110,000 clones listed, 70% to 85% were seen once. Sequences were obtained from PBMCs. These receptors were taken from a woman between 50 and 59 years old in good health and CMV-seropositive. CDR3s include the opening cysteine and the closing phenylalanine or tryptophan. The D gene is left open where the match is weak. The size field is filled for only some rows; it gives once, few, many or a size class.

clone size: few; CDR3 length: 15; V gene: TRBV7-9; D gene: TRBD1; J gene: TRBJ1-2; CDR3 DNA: TGTTCCAGCAGCGCCTCGGACAGGGGCCTCTATGGCTACACCTTC; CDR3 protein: CSSSASDRGLYGYTF
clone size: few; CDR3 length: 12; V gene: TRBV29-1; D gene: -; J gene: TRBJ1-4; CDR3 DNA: TGCAGCGCGGGGGTTTCCCCTGGGGAACTGTTTTTT; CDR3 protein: CSAGVSPGELFF
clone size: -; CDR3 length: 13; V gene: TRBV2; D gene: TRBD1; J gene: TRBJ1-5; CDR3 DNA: TGTGCCAGCACGGGACAGCCAGTTCAGCCCCAGCATTTT; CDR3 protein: CASTGQPVQPQHF
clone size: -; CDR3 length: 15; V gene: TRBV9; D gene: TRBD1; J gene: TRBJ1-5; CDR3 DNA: TGTGCCAGCAGCGTAGCAGGGACAGGGGTATTACCCCAGCATTTT; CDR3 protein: CASSVAGTGVLPQHF
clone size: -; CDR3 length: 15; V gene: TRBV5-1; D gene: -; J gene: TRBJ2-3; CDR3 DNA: TGCGCCAGCAGCAAAATCGCGGCCCCGGTGGATACGCAGTATTTT; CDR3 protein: CASSKIAAPVDTQYF
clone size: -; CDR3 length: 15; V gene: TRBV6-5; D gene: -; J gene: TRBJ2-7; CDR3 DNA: TGTGCCAGCAGTTACCCAACAGGGGGGGGCTACGAGCAGTACTTC; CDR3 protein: CASSYPTGGGYEQYF
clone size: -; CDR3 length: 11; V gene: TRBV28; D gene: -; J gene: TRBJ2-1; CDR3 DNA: TGTGCCAGCAGGGGGCGCAGTGAGCAGTTCTTC; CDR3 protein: CASRGRSEQFF
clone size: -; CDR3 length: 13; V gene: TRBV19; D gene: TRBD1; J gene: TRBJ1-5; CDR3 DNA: TGTGCCAGTAGTCGGGACAGAAGACAGCCCCAGCATTTT; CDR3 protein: CASSRDRRQPQHF
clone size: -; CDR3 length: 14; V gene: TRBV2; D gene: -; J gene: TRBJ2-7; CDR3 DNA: TGTGCCAGCAGTGCGGAGGACGCGACTTACGAGCAGTACTTC; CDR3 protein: CASSAEDATYEQYF
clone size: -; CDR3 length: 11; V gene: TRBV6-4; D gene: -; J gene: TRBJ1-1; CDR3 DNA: TGTGCCAGCAGAGCAGGTGATCAAGCTTTCTTT; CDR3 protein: CASRAGDQAFF
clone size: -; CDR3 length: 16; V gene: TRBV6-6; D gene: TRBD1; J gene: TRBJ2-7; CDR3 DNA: TGTGCCAGCAGTTACTCGGGGGGACAGGGGGCGGGGGAGCAGTACTTC; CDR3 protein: CASSYSGGQGAGEQYF
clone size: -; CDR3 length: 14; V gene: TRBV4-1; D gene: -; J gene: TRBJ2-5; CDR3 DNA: TGCGCCAGCAGCCAAGATCTCAGGGCGGAGACCCAGTACTTC; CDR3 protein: CASSQDLRAETQYF
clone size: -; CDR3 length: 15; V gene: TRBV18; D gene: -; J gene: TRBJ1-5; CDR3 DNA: TGTGCCAGCTCACCACGAGGGGGTAGCAATCAGCCCCAGCATTTT; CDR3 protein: CASSPRGGSNQPQHF
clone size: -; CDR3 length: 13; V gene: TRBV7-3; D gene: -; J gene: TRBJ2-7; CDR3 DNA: TGTGCCAGCAGCGCCGTAGGGAGTGGGGAGCAGTACTTC; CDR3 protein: CASSAVGSGEQYF
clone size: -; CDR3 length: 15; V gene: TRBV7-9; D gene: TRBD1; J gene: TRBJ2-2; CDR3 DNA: TGTGCCAGCAGGCAGACCACCGGGACAGGCGGGGAGCTGTTTTTT; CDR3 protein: CASRQTTGTGGELFF
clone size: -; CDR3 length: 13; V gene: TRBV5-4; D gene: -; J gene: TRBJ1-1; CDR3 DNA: TGTGCCAGCAGCTTGAGCAAAGGAGCTGAAGCTTTCTTT; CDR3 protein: CASSLSKGAEAFF
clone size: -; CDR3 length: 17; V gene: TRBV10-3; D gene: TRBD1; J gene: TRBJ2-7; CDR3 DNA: TGTGCCATCAGTGAGTCCCCCCCGGGACAGGCAACCCACGAGCAGTACTTC; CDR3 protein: CAISESPPGQATHEQYF
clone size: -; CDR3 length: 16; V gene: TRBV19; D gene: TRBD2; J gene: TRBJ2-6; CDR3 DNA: TGTGCCAGTAGTCAGGGACTAGCGGCTGGGGCCAACGTCCTGACTTTC; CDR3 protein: CASSQGLAAGANVLTF
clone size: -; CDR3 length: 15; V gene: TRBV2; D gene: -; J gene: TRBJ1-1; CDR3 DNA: TGTGCCAGCAGTGAGGGGCTTTGGGGGAACACTGAAGCTTTCTTT; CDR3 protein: CASSEGLWGNTEAFF
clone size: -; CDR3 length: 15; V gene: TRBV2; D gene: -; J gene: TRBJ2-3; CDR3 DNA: TGTGCCAGCAGCCCAGGACAGTACCGCACAGATACGCAGTATTTT; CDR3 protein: CASSPGQYRTDTQYF
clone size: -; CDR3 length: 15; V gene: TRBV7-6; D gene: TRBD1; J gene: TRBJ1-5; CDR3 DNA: TGTGCCAGCAGTTTCCGGGACAGGGTCGACCAGCCCCAGCATTTT; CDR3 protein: CASSFRDRVDQPQHF
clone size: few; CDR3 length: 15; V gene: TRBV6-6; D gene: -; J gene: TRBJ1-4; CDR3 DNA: TGTGCCAGCAGTTACTCGGACTGGAAAGGGGAAAAACTGTTTTTT; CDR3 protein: CASSYSDWKGEKLFF
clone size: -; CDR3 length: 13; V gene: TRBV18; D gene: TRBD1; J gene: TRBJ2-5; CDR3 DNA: TGTGCCAGCTCGACAGGGGGCAGGGAGACCCAGTACTTC; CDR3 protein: CASSTGGRETQYF
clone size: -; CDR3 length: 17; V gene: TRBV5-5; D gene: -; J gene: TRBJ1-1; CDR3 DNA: TGTGCCAGCAGCTCGTTGGCGGGCCGAAGACTGAACACTGAAGCTTTCTTT; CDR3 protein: CASSSLAGRRLNTEAFF
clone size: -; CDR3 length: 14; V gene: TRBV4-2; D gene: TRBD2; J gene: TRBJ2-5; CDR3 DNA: TGTGCCAGCAGCCCAACGGGGGGAGGTGAGACCCAGTACTTC; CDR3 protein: CASSPTGGGETQYF
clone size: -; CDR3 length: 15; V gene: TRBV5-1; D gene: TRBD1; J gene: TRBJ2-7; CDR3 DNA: TGCGCCAGCAGCCTCGGACAGGATAGCTCCTACGAGCAGTACTTC; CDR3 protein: CASSLGQDSSYEQYF
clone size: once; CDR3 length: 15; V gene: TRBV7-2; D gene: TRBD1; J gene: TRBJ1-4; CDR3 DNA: TGTGCCAGCAGCCAACAAGGGGGCGCGAATGAAAAACTGTTTTTT; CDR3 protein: CASSQQGGANEKLFF
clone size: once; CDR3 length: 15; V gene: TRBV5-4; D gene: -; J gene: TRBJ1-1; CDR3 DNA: TGTGCCAGCAGCTTGTTGCGCAGGGGTAATTCTGAAGCTTTCTTT; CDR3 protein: CASSLLRRGNSEAFF